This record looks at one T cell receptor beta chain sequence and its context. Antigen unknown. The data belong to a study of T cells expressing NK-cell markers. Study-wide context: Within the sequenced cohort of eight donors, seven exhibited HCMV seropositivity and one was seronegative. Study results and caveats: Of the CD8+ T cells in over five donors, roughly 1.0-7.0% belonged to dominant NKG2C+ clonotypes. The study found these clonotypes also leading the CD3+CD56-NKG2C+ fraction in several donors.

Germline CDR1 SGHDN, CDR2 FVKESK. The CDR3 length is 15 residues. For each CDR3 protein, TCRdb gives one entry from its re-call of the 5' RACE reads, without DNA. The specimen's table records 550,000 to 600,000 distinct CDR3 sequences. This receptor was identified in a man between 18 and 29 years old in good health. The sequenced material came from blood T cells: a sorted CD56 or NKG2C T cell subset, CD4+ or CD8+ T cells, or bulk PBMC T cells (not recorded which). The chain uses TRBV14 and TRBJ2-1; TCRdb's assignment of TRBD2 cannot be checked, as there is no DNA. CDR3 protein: CASGLAGVFYNEQFF.